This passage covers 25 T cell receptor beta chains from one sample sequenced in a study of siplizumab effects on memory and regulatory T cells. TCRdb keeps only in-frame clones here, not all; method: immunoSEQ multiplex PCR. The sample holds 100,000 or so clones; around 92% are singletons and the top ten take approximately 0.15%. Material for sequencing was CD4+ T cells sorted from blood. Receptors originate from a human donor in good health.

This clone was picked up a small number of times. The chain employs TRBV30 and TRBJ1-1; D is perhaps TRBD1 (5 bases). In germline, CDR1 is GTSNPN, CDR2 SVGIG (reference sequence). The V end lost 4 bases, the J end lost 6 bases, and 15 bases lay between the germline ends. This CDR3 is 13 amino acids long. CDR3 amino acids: CAWTREGYAEAFF. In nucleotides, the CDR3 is TGTGCCTGGACTAGGGAGGGGTACGCTGAAGCTTTCTTT.

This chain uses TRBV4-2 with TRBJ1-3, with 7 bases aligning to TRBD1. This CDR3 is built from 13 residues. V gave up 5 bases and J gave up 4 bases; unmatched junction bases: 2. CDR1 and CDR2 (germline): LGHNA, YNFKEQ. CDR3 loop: CASSKTGGNTIYF. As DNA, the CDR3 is TGTGCCAGCAGCAAGACAGGGGGAAACACCATATATTTT.

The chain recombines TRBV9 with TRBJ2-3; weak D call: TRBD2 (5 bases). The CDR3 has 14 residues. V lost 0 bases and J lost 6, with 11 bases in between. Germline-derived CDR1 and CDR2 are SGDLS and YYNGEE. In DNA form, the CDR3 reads TGTGCCAGCAGCGTAGACCTAGCCACGGATACGCAGTATTTT. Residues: CASSVDLATDTQYF.

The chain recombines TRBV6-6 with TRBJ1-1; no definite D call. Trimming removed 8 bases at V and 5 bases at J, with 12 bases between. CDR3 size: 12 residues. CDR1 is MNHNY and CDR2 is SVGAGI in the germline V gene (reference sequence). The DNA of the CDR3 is TGTGCCAGCGCTGAGGGCTTGACTGAAGCTTTCTTT. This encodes CASAEGLTEAFF.

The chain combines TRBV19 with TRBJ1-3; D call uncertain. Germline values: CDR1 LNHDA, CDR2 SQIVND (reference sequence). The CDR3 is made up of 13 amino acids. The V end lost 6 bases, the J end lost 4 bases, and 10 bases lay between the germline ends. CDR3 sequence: CASSSEWGNTIYF. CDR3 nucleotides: TGTGCCAGTAGCTCCGAGTGGGGAAACACCATATATTTT.

The CDR3 DNA reads TGTGCCAGCAGTACTTCAGGGATCTCTGGAAACACCATATATTTT. This translates into CASSTSGISGNTIYF. The gene calls are TRBV7-9 and TRBJ1-3, with D possibly matching TRBD1 (5 bases). This CDR3 is built from 15 residues. V was cut by 6 bases and J by 0 bases, with 12 bases left in between. Germline CDR1 is SEHNR and CDR2 is FQNEAQ (reference sequence).

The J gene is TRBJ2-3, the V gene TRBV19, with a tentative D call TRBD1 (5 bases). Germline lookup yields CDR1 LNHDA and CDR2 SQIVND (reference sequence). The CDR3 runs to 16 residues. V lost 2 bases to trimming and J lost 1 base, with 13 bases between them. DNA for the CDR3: TGTGCCAGTAGTATATCGCAGGGAATAGGCACAGATACGCAGTATTTT. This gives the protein CASSISQGIGTDTQYF. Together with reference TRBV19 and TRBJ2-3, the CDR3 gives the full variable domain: DGGITQSPKYLFRKEGQNVTLSCEQNLNHDAMYWYRQDPGQGLRLIYYSQIVNDFQKGDIAEGYSVSREKKESFPLTVTSAQKNPTAFYLCASSISQGIGTDTQYFGPGTRLTVL.

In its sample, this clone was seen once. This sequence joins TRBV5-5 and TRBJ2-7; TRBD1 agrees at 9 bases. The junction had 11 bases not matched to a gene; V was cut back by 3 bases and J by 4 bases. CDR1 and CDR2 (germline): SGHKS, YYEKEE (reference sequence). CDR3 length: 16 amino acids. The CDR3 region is CASSSGSPGQGYEQYF. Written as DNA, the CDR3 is TGTGCCAGCAGCTCAGGGAGTCCGGGACAGGGTTACGAGCAGTACTTC.

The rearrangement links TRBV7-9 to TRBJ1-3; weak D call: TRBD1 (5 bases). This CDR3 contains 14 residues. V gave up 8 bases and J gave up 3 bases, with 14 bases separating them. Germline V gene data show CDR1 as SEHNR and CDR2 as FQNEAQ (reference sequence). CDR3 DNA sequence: TGTGCCAGCGGCCTATCAGGGAGTGGAAACACCATATATTTT. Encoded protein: CASGLSGSGNTIYF.

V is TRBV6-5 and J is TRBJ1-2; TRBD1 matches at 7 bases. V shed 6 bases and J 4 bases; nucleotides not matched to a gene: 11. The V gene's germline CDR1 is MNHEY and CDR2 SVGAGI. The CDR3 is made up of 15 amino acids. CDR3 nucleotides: TGTGCCAGCAGATCTACAGGGGTTTCAAGCTATGGCTACACCTTC. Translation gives CASRSTGVSSYGYTF.

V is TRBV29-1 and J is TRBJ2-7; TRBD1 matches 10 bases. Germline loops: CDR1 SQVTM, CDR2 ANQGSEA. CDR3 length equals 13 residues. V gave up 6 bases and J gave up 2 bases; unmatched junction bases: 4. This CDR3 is CSVGDRGPYEQYF. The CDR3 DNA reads TGCAGCGTAGGGGACAGGGGACCCTACGAGCAGTACTTC.

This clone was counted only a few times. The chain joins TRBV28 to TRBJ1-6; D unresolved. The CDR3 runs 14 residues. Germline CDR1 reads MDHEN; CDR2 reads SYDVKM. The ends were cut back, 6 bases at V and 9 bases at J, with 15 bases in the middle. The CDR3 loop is CASRPGPWGSPLHF. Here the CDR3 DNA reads TGTGCCAGCAGACCGGGTCCCTGGGGTTCACCCCTCCACTTT.

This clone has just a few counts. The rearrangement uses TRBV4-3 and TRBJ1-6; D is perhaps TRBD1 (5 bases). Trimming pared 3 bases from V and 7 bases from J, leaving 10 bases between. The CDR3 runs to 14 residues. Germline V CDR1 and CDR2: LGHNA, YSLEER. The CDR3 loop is CASSHQGANSPLHF. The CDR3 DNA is TGCGCCAGCAGCCATCAGGGCGCAAATTCACCCCTCCACTTT.

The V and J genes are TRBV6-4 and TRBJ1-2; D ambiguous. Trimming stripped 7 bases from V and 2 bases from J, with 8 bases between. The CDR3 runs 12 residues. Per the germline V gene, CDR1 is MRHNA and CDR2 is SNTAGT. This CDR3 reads CASTDGNYGYTF. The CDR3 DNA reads TGTGCCAGCACAGACGGAAACTATGGCTACACCTTC.

Here the CDR3 DNA reads TGTGCCAGCAGCTTACGGGCAGGAGCCTACGAGCAGTACTTC. Protein: CASSLRAGAYEQYF. The V gene is TRBV5-4, the J gene TRBJ2-7; the D is unclear. CDR3 length: 14 residues. V shed 2 bases and J shed 2 bases, with 11 bases lying between them. CDR1 is SGHNT, CDR2 YYREEE, per germline (reference sequence).

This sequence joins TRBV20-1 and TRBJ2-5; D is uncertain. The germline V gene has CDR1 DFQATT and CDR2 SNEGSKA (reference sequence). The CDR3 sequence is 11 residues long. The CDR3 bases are TGCAGCCCCGCGTACCAAGAGACCCAGTACTTC. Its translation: CSPAYQETQYF.

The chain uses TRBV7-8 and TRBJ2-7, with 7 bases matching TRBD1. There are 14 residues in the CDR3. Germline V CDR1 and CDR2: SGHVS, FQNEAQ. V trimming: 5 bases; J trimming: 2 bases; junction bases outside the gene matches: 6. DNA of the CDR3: TGTGCCAGCAGCCCCAGACAGGGACCCTACGAGCAGTACTTC. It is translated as CASSPRQGPYEQYF.

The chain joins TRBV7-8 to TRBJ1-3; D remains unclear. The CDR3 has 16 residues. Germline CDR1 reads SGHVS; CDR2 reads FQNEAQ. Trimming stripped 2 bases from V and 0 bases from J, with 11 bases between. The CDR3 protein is CASSLIGLTSGNTIYF. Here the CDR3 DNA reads TGTGCCAGCAGCTTAATAGGGCTCACCTCTGGAAACACCATATATTTT.

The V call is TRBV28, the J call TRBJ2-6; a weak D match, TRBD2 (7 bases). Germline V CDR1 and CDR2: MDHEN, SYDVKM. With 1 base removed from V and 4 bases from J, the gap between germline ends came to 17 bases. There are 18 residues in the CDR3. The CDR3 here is CASSLFWEGGSGANVLTF. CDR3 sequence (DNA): TGTGCCAGCAGTTTATTTTGGGAGGGGGGCTCAGGGGCCAACGTCCTGACTTTC.

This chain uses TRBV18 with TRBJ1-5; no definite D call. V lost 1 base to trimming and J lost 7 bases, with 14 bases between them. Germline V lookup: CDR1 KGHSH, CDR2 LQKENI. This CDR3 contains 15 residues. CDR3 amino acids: CASSPQGGEGQPQHF. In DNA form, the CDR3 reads TGTGCCAGCTCACCACAGGGTGGGGAGGGACAGCCCCAGCATTTT.

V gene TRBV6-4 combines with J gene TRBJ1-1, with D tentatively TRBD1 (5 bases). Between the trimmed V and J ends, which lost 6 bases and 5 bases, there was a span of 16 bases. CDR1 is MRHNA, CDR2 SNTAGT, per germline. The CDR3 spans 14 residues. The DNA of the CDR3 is TGTGCCAGCAGCGCAGAAGGGGCGGGTACTGAAGCTTTCTTT. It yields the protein CASSAEGAGTEAFF.

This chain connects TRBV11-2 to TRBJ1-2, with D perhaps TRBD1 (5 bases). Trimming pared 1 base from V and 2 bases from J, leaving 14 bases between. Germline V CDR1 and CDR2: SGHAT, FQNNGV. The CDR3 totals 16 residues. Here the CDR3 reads CASSLVMGDPNYGYTF. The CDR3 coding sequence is TGTGCCAGCAGCTTAGTCATGGGGGACCCAAACTATGGCTACACCTTC.

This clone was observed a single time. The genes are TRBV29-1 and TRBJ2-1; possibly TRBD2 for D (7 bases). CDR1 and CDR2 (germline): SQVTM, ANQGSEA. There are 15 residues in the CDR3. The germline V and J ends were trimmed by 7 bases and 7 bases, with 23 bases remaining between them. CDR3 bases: TGCAGCGGGGAAGACGGCGGGGGCGCGGGTAATGAGCAGTTCTTC. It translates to CSGEDGGGAGNEQFF.

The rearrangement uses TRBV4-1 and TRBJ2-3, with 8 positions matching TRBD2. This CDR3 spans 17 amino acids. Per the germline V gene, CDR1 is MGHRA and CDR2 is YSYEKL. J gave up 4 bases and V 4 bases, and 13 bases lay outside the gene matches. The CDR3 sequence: CASSPQLRAGGSDTQYF. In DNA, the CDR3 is TGCGCCAGCAGCCCACAGCTCAGGGCGGGGGGTTCAGATACGCAGTATTTT.

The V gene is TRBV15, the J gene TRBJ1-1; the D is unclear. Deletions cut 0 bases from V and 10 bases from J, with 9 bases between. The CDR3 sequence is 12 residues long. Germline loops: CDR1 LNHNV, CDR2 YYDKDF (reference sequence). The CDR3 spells CATSREVGGAFF. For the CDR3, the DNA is TGTGCCACCAGCAGAGAAGTTGGCGGAGCTTTCTTT.